The 18 T cell receptor beta chains listed next were all sequenced from one sample in a study of control samples from healthy donors and cancer patients. The protocol was immunoSEQ multiplex PCR, while the TCRdb copy is restricted to in-frame clones and leaves out a portion. The sample contains approximately 86,000 clones, more than 85% of which appear only once. The material sequenced was blood. These receptors all come from a woman under 40 in good health.

CDR3 coding DNA: TGTGCCAGTAGTCTTCGCGGGAACGGGGGCGAGCAGTACTTC. This sequence encodes CASSLRGNGGEQYF. The chain couples TRBV19 to TRBJ2-7, with D possibly being TRBD2 (6 bases). The CDR3 runs 14 residues. Germline V lookup: CDR1 LNHDA, CDR2 SQIVND (reference sequence). V dropped 5 bases and J dropped 6 bases, with 17 bases sitting between them.

The chain uses TRBV2 and TRBJ2-7, with D perhaps matching TRBD2 (5 bases). V lost 6 bases, J lost 7 bases, and 13 bases lay in between. CDR3 length: 12 residues. From germline, CDR1 is SNHLY and CDR2 FYNNEI. The CDR3: CASSSDFMEQYF. CDR3 coding DNA: TGTGCCAGCAGCTCGGACTTTATGGAGCAGTACTTC. Based on the CDR3 plus reference TRBV2 and TRBJ2-7, the full variable domain is EPEVTQTPSHQVTQMGQEVILRCVPISNHLYFYWYRQILGQKVEFLVSFYNNEISEKSEIFDDQFSVERPDGSNFTLKIRSTKLEDSAMYFCASSSDFMEQYFGPGTRLTVT.

The CDR3 nucleotides are TGTGCCAGCAGTCGCGCACGTTCCTACGAGCAGTACTTC. Residues: CASSRARSYEQYF. This chain uses TRBV27 with TRBJ2-7; D remains ambiguous. The V gene's germline CDR1 is MNHEY and CDR2 SMNVEV (reference sequence). V was clipped by 5 bases and J by 1 base, with 9 bases between them. The CDR3 runs 13 residues.

V is TRBV2 and J is TRBJ1-3; D not certain. Germline loops: CDR1 SNHLY, CDR2 FYNNEI. The CDR3 has 15 residues. V lost 2 bases and J 0 bases, leaving 8 bases between the germline ends. CDR3 in amino acids: CASSELASSGNTIYF. As DNA, the CDR3 is TGTGCCAGCAGTGAATTGGCAAGCTCTGGAAACACCATATATTTT.

The chain carries TRBV10-1 and TRBJ1-1, with 7 positions matching TRBD1. V was pared by 7 bases and J by 0 bases, with 5 bases of the junction left unmatched. The CDR3 runs to 14 residues. Germline assignment: CDR1 WNHNN and CDR2 SYGVQD (reference sequence). The CDR3 loop is CASNSGQMNTEAFF. In DNA form, the CDR3 reads TGCGCCAGCAACTCGGGACAGATGAACACTGAAGCTTTCTTT.

The V and J genes are TRBV28 and TRBJ1-2, with 10 bases that match TRBD1. The CDR3 has 15 amino acids. With 5 bases clipped from V and 5 bases from J, the junction kept 8 bases outside the gene matches. Germline V gene lookup returns CDR1 MDHEN and CDR2 SYDVKM. CDR3 nucleotides: TGTGCCAGCAGTCCGGCGGGACAGGGGTCTTATGGCTACACCTTC. Protein: CASSPAGQGSYGYTF.

The V gene is TRBV29-1, the J gene TRBJ2-1; D possibly corresponds to TRBD2 (6 bases). CDR3 size: 11 residues. Between the trimmed V and J ends, which lost 7 bases and 10 bases, there was a span of 14 bases. Germline lookup yields CDR1 SQVTM and CDR2 ANQGSEA. CDR3 DNA: TGCAGCGGGACGCGGGGAAGGGAGCAGTTCTTC. Its translation is CSGTRGREQFF.

The chain carries TRBV20-1 and TRBJ1-1, with D unclear. Trimming shortened V by 2 bases and J by 3 bases, and 4 bases separated the two germline ends. Germline CDR1 and CDR2: DFQATT and SNEGSKA (reference sequence). The CDR3 is made up of 11 amino acids. The CDR3 nucleotides read TGCAGTGCTAGATCAGACACTGAAGCTTTCTTT. Translation: CSARSDTEAFF.

This chain uses TRBV5-4 with TRBJ2-1, with 11 nucleotides matching TRBD2. The germline V gene has CDR1 SGHNT and CDR2 YYREEE (reference sequence). The ends lost 0 bases at V and 8 bases at J; junction bases unmatched: 7. The CDR3 is made up of 16 amino acids. CDR3 sequence reads: CASSLGSGRAKDEQFF. The CDR3 nucleotides are TGTGCCAGCAGCTTGGGTAGCGGGAGGGCGAAGGATGAGCAGTTCTTC. The variable domain in full, with the rest retrieved from reference TRBV5-4 and TRBJ2-1, is ETGVTQSPTHLIKTRGQQVTLRCSSQSGHNTVSWYQQALGQGPQFIFQYYREEENGRGNFPPRFSGLQFPNYSSELNVNALELDDSALYLCASSLGSGRAKDEQFFGPGTRLTVL.

For the CDR3, the DNA is TGCGCCAGCAGCTTAGCGGGGGGTGCCTACAATGAGCAGTTCTTC. Residues: CASSLAGGAYNEQFF. The J gene is TRBJ2-1, the V gene TRBV5-1; TRBD2 matches 9 bases. Germline V gene data show CDR1 as SGHRS and CDR2 as YFSETQ. V lost 2 bases and J lost 2; bases outside the gene matches: 2. The CDR3 totals 15 residues.

The DNA of the CDR3 is TGTGCCAGCAGTTCACAGGGGACTAATTCACCCCTCCACTTT. Translation: CASSSQGTNSPLHF. V gene TRBV27 combines with J gene TRBJ1-6; 7 bases fit TRBD1. Trimming removed 4 bases from V and 6 bases from J; junction bases left unmatched: 3. The CDR3 totals 14 residues. Germline CDR1 MNHEY, CDR2 SMNVEV (reference sequence).

The V call is TRBV19, the J call TRBJ1-5, with 8 nucleotides matching TRBD1. Germline values: CDR1 LNHDA, CDR2 SQIVND (reference sequence). The J segment lost 4 bases and the V segment lost 1 base, leaving 15 bases of the junction unmatched. The CDR3 runs to 19 residues. CDR3 in amino acids: CASSIVRDRPRFGNQPQHF. The CDR3 region has the DNA TGTGCCAGTAGTATAGTCCGGGACAGGCCTCGATTCGGGAATCAGCCCCAGCATTTT.

The table lists this clone with a count of one. The rearrangement links TRBV24-1 to TRBJ2-7; 7 bases match TRBD1. The CDR3 has 13 amino acids. Trimming cost V 7 bases and J 5 bases; bases outside gene matches: 7. From germline, CDR1 is KGHDR and CDR2 SFDVKD. The DNA of the CDR3 is TGTGCCACCAGCCCCGGGACAGCTGACGAGCAGTACTTC. Translation: CATSPGTADEQYF.

The chain is built from TRBV30 and TRBJ2-7; no clear D. V lost 2 bases to trimming and J lost 3 bases, with 20 bases between them. Per germline, CDR1 GTSNPN and CDR2 SVGIG (reference sequence). CDR3 length: 16 amino acids. DNA of the CDR3: TGTGCCTGGAGTAATATTGGCCCCGGGCGAGACTACGAGCAGTACTTC. It codes for CAWSNIGPGRDYEQYF.

This clone was seen a single time. V is TRBV19 and J is TRBJ2-1; 11 bases are a match to TRBD2. Germline trimming cut 5 bases from V and 3 bases from J; bases unmatched to any gene: 9. The CDR3 runs 17 residues. Germline values: CDR1 LNHDA, CDR2 SQIVND (reference sequence). CDR3 sequence (DNA): TGTGCCAGTAGTCGTCAGGGACTAGCGGAGGGCTACAATGAGCAGTTCTTC. Protein: CASSRQGLAEGYNEQFF.

The DNA of the CDR3 is TGTGCCAGCAGAACGACAGGTTATAATTCACCCCTCCACTTT. It encodes CASRTTGYNSPLHF. The V gene is TRBV13, the J gene TRBJ1-6; TRBD1 is a possible D gene (6 bases). The CDR3 extends over 14 amino acids. CDR1 is PRHDT and CDR2 is FYEKMQ in the germline V gene (reference sequence). Trimming stripped 6 bases from V and 4 bases from J, with 10 bases between.

The J gene is TRBJ1-1, the V gene TRBV4-2; D not certain. The V gene's germline CDR1 is LGHNA and CDR2 YNFKEQ. The CDR3 contains 11 residues. Trimming shortened V by 1 base and J by 8 bases, and 5 bases separated the two germline ends. Written as DNA, the CDR3 is TGTGCCAGCAGCCAAGCGACAGAAGCTTTCTTT. Its translation is CASSQATEAFF.

The chain employs TRBV29-1 and TRBJ1-2; D gene uncertain. CDR1 and CDR2 (germline): SQVTM, ANQGSEA. V was clipped by 0 bases and J by 5 bases, with 10 bases between them. The CDR3 runs 13 residues. The CDR3 loop reads CSVEDRTTYGYTF. Here the CDR3 DNA reads TGCAGCGTTGAAGATAGGACCACTTATGGCTACACCTTC.